The present T cell receptor (beta chain) was sequenced within a study of sequential checkpoint blockade in melanoma. As for the study in general: Arm A got nivolumab then ipilimumab; arm B the reverse, 1:1. Twenty-two patients had matched tumor biopsies before treatment and at week 13 after nivolumab or ipilimumab alone. About 89 pretreatment tumor DNA samples were TCRβ immunosequenced. Broader study findings: Rising tumor T-cell fraction and clonality meant about 30 times likelier benefit.

Sequenced by immunoSEQ multiplex PCR; TCRdb stores in-frame clones only, minus some. The table shows roughly 5,000 clones, with more than 15% occurring only once. Trimming pared 6 bases from V and 2 bases from J, leaving 13 bases between. This CDR3 has 15 amino acids. The germline V gene has CDR1 MNHGY and CDR2 SAAAGT. This clone was seen a few times. Its specificity is not known. The sample's treatment: randomized to nivolumab then ipilimumab (arm A) or the reverse (arm B). The rearrangement links TRBV6-8 to TRBJ2-2; perhaps TRBD1 as D (5 bases). The receptor comes from a human donor with melanoma. The source material was tumor tissue (inferred from file names), sampled from a patient given nivolumab and ipilimumab in sequence. The CDR3 protein is CASRPPTVNTGELFF. The CDR3 nucleotides are TGTGCCAGCAGGCCTCCGACAGTTAACACCGGGGAGCTGTTTTTT.